These T cell receptor beta chains were read from a single sample in a study of T-cell memory formation after mild COVID-19. From the 5' RACE reads, TCRdb called clonotypes with MiXCR, one entry per CDR3 protein. The data contain 6,000 to 9,500 distinct CDR3 sequences, 30% to 40% of them seen just once; the ten biggest clones take up roughly 55%. Sequenced input: PBMCs or a T cell subset sorted from them (not recorded which). The receptors derive from an adult woman who had mild COVID-19 (a few samples of this study predate the infection). Cell type and time point are not known. Each CDR3 is given with its conserved first and last residue. A D gene is named only where the DNA matches it firmly. Not all rows give a size; the values are once, few, many and, for expanded clones, a class.

TRBD1	many	TRBV20-1	TRBJ1-2	TGCAGTGCTAGAGATCTGATGACAGGGGCGAACTATGGCTACACCTTC	CSARDLMTGANYGYTF
.	many	TRBV7-9	TRBJ2-5	TGTGCCAGCAGGTCTCCTACACTTAGCGGCCCCAAGGGGGAGACCCAGTACTTC	CASRSPTLSGPKGETQYF
TRBD1	.	TRBV7-2	TRBJ2-5	TGTGCCAGCAGCTCTCAGGGGGCTCGGGAGACCCAGTACTTC	CASSSQGARETQYF
.	.	TRBV23-1	TRBJ2-7	TGCGCCAGCAGTCAATTCATGGACACCCGCTCCTACGAGCAGTACTTC	CASSQFMDTRSYEQYF
TRBD2	many	TRBV4-1	TRBJ2-3	TGCGCCAGCAGCCAAGAAGGAGGCCTAGCGGGGGGGCCGGCGGCGCGCACAGATACGCAGTATTTT	CASSQEGGLAGGPAARTDTQYF
.	.	TRBV5-5	TRBJ1-2	TGTGCCAGCAGCCTCGAGGGGCCCCGAGGCTATGGCTACACCTTC	CASSLEGPRGYGYTF
.	many	TRBV7-9	TRBJ2-1	TGTGCCAGCAGCTTAGGAAGCGTCGCCTCCTACAATGAGCAGTTCTTC	CASSLGSVASYNEQFF
.	many	TRBV5-6	TRBJ2-5	TGTGCCAGCAGCTCATATGGCGGCAGGTGGGCTCCAGGGGAGACCCAGTACTTC	CASSSYGGRWAPGETQYF
TRBD1	many	TRBV24-1	TRBJ2-3	TGTGCCACCAGTGATTGGGACAGGGGGACAGATACGCAGTATTTT	CATSDWDRGTDTQYF
.	medium-sized	TRBV7-7	TRBJ1-5	TGTGCCACCAGTCCCTGGAATCAGCCCCAGCATTTT	CATSPWNQPQHF
.	many	TRBV10-3	TRBJ2-1	TGTGCCATCAGTTCTCGGGAGCCAATGGAGCAGTTCTTC	CAISSREPMEQFF
.	many	TRBV6-2/TRBV6-3	TRBJ1-6	TGTGCCAGCAGTTACTCCCGGGAGGGACCTAATTCACCCCTCCACTTT	CASSYSREGPNSPLHF
.	many	TRBV27	TRBJ2-1	TGTGCCAGCAGTCCTTTATTTAGCCCGGGGGAGGCTGAGCAGTTCTTC	CASSPLFSPGEAEQFF
.	.	TRBV27	TRBJ2-3	TGTGCCAGCAGTTTTGGGGACGGCACAGATACGCAGTATTTT	CASSFGDGTDTQYF
.	many	TRBV3-1	TRBJ2-3	TGTGCCAGCAGCCCGGGGCCGCAGCCTAGCACAGATACGCAGTATTTT	CASSPGPQPSTDTQYF
.	many	TRBV5-6	TRBJ2-5	TGTGCCAGCAGCTTGAGGGAGACCCAGTACTTC	CASSLRETQYF
.	.	TRBV5-6	TRBJ1-1	TGTGCCAGCAGCCGTGAAGACCGGAACACTGAAGCTTTCTTT	CASSREDRNTEAFF
TRBD2	many	TRBV6-5	TRBJ2-5	TGTGCCAGCAGTCTAGCGGGGGGCCTTGAGACCCAGTACTTC	CASSLAGGLETQYF
TRBD2	.	TRBV11-2	TRBJ2-5	TGTGCCAGCAGCTGGACTAGCGGGGGATTCCAAGAGACCCAGTACTTC	CASSWTSGGFQETQYF
.	once	TRBV29-1	TRBJ2-7	TGCAGCGCTGTGTCGGCGGGGGCAGTCTACGAGCAGTACTTC	CSAVSAGAVYEQYF
.	.	TRBV10-3	TRBJ2-7	TGTGCCACCGGACGGGGTCAGCGGGAGCAGTACTTC	CATGRGQREQYF
.	many	TRBV24-1	TRBJ2-5	TGTGCCACCAGTGAACTCGGACCGACGATAACGGGGGAGTACTTC	CATSELGPTITGEYF
.	many	TRBV4-2	TRBJ2-2	TGTGCCAGCAGCCAAGAAAAGGGCACCGGGGAGCTGTTTTTT	CASSQEKGTGELFF
TRBD1	many	TRBV9	TRBJ2-4	TGTGCCAGCAGCGTAGTTCAGGGGGCTCCCGCGGGACTAGCCAAAAACATTCAGTACTTC	CASSVVQGAPAGLAKNIQYF
TRBD2	.	TRBV29-1	TRBJ2-3	TGCAGCGCCGGACTAGCGGGGTCAACTAGCACAGATACGCAGTATTTT	CSAGLAGSTSTDTQYF
.	hyperexpanded	TRBV7-3	TRBJ2-3	TGTGCCAGCAGCTTAACGGGTAGCCACACAGATACGCAGTATTTT	CASSLTGSHTDTQYF
TRBD1	once	TRBV20-1	TRBJ2-5	TGCAGTGCTAGAGGGACAGGAATAGAGACCCAGTACTTC	CSARGTGIETQYF
TRBD2	.	TRBV7-2	TRBJ2-2	TGTGCCAGCAGCAAGAAAGGACTAGCGGGCGTATCGAACACCGGGGAGCTGTTTTTT	CASSKKGLAGVSNTGELFF
.	.	TRBV20-1	TRBJ2-1	TGCAGTGCTAGCGGGGGGCGTTTAGAGCAGTTCTTC	CSASGGRLEQFF
.	many	TRBV30	TRBJ2-7	TGTGCCTGGAGTGTAGCGGGTTCCTACGAGCAGTACTTC	CAWSVAGSYEQYF
TRBD2	many	TRBV6-2/TRBV6-3	TRBJ2-4	TGTGCCAGCAGAAATGCTCCACTAGCGTGGGGAAACATTCAGTACTTC	CASRNAPLAWGNIQYF
TRBD2	.	TRBV12-3/TRBV12-4	TRBJ2-3	TGTGCCAGCAGTTTAGGGCTAGCGGGGTCCACAGATACGCAGTATTTT	CASSLGLAGSTDTQYF
TRBD2	many	TRBV6-6	TRBJ2-1	TGTGCCAGCAGACACGGGACTATTGAGCAGTTCTTC	CASRHGTIEQFF
TRBD2	many	TRBV7-2	TRBJ2-1	TGTGCCAGCAGCTCCCTGGGATACGGCGGGAGTAGTCCCTACAATGAGCAGTTCTTC	CASSSLGYGGSSPYNEQFF
.	once	TRBV5-5	TRBJ1-1	TGTGCCAGCAGCTTTCCAGGGAACCTGAACACTGAAGCTTTCTTT	CASSFPGNLNTEAFF
TRBD2	medium-sized	TRBV7-8	TRBJ2-3	TGTGCCAGCAGCTCCCTTAGGGTGAAGCGGGAACTTAGAGATACGCAGTATTTT	CASSSLRVKRELRDTQYF
.	medium-sized	TRBV5-6	TRBJ2-1	TGTGCCAGCAGCTTCGTCCAGAAGCACTACAATGAGCAGTTCTTC	CASSFVQKHYNEQFF
TRBD2	.	TRBV20-1	TRBJ2-5	TGCAGTGCAACAGGACTAGCGGACCAAGAGACCCAGTACTTC	CSATGLADQETQYF
.	many	TRBV27	TRBJ1-2	TGTGCCAGCAGCTCTCCAGGGATGGGGGGCTACACCTTC	CASSSPGMGGYTF
.	many	TRBV20-1	TRBJ1-5	TGCAGTGCTAGAGAAGGGGGCAATCAGCCCCAGCATTTT	CSAREGGNQPQHF
.	.	TRBV6-5	TRBJ2-7	TGTGCCAGCAGGCGTCGGGGAGACCTCCCTTACGAGCAGTACTTC	CASRRRGDLPYEQYF
.	many	TRBV14	TRBJ2-1	TGTGCCAGCAGCCAAGATAACAGTCCGGCCTACAATGAGCAGTTCTTC	CASSQDNSPAYNEQFF
.	.	TRBV11-3	TRBJ2-3	TGTGCCAGCAGTTTTAGCGGACCCGGGGAGGAGTATTTT	CASSFSGPGEEYF
.	many	TRBV24-1	TRBJ2-1	TGTGCCACCAGCCCCTCCTTGTTGGAGAATGAGCAGTTCTTC	CATSPSLLENEQFF
.	once	TRBV7-3	TRBJ2-1	TGTGCCAGCAGCCGAGGGGGGACCTACAATGAGCAGTTCTTC	CASSRGGTYNEQFF
.	.	TRBV5-1	TRBJ2-5	TGCGCCAGCAGCCCGGATCGTGAGACCCAGTACTTC	CASSPDRETQYF